These 2 T cell receptor beta chains share one sample of origin, sequenced in a study of T cells in Graves' hyperthyroidism and ophthalmopathy. Using RNA transcripts as the source, TCR beta CDR3 regions were amplified. The primer set for the first-round RT-PCR of the TCR CDR3 was HTBI. TCRdb re-analysed the multiplex PCR reads in MiXCR, keeping a single row per CDR3 protein. The sample has some 800,000 distinct CDR3 sequences, approximately 40% seen once. Sequencing was done on a sample of blood. The receptors were sampled from a man aged 18 to 29 with Graves' hyperthyroidism.

CDR3 nucleotide sequence: TGCAGCTTGGCCTCCACCCACGACACTGAAGCTTTCTTT. This sequence encodes CSLASTHDTEAFF. The chain employs TRBV29-1 and TRBJ1-1; the D is unclear. V was clipped by 8 bases and J by 3 bases, with 16 bases between them. CDR3 length equals 13 residues. The V gene's germline CDR1 is SQVTM and CDR2 ANQGSEA.

There are a few counts of this clonotype. V usage is TRBV12-3 or TRBV12-4 and J usage is TRBJ1-4; D gene uncertain. The CDR3 loop spans 15 amino acids. V was clipped by 7 bases and J by 4 bases, with 16 bases between them. The CDR3 region is CASTPRVGFNEKLFF. Written as DNA, the CDR3 is TGTGCCAGCACCCCGAGGGTAGGGTTTAATGAAAAACTGTTTTTT.